The source of this TCR beta chain is a study of T-cell memory formation after mild COVID-19. Study in general: Each donor largely had its own TCR clusters. Study-wide results and limits: The CD4+ clones that contracted clustered mainly within CM and EM, and the CD8+ clones concentrated in EMRA. CD4+ bias marked clones expanding day 15 to 37, unlike balanced contracting clones.

This clonotype has more than one count but fewer than ten. The antigen is unknown. The CDR3 has 16 residues. V was cut by 5 bases and J by 0 bases, with 15 bases left in between. CDR1 and CDR2 from the germline V gene are SGHTA and FQGNSA. In TCRdb, the 5' RACE reads were re-called with MiXCR into one record per CDR3 protein. The data show 400,000 to 550,000 distinct CDR3 sequences, around 25% seen once. The rearrangement joins TRBV7-2 to TRBJ2-3; D is perhaps TRBD2 (6 bases). The sample consisted of PBMCs or a T cell subset sorted from them (not recorded which). This TCR derives from an adult woman who had mild COVID-19 (a few samples of this study predate the infection). Cell type and time point are not known. CDR3 protein: CASSVSGPLSTDTQYF. DNA of the CDR3: TGTGCCAGCAGCGTTAGCGGCCCCCTGAGCACAGATACGCAGTATTTT.